The rows below give T cell receptor beta chains drawn from one sample of a study of blood T cell repertoires in COVID-19. Produced via immunoSEQ multiplex PCR; TCRdb's table is partial and in-frame only. The table lists tens of thousands of clones, about 89% of them singletons. Sequencing was performed on peripheral blood. The receptors come from a man between 60 and 75 years old with acute or convalescent COVID-19. Each CDR3 is given with its conserved first and last residue. The D gene is left open where the match is weak. Some rows mark clone size as missing; the rest say once, few, many or name a class of expanded clone.

d_call: -; clone_size: -; cdr3_length: 13; j_call: TRBJ1-1; v_call: TRBV18; cdr3_nt: TGTGCCAGCTCGTATGGGCAAAACACTGAAGCTTTCTTT; cdr3_aa: CASSYGQNTEAFF
d_call: TRBD1; clone_size: -; cdr3_length: 15; j_call: TRBJ1-5; v_call: TRBV10-3; cdr3_nt: TGTGCCATCAGTGAAGGACAGGGTAGTAATCAGCCCCAGCATTTT; cdr3_aa: CAISEGQGSNQPQHF
d_call: TRBD1; clone_size: -; cdr3_length: 15; j_call: TRBJ1-1; v_call: TRBV5-1; cdr3_nt: TGCGCCAGCAGCTTGGAGAGGACAGGGAACACTGAAGCTTTCTTT; cdr3_aa: CASSLERTGNTEAFF
d_call: TRBD1; clone_size: -; cdr3_length: 14; j_call: TRBJ2-3; v_call: TRBV6-1; cdr3_nt: TGTGCCAGCAGTGAGGACAGGGTTTTCGATACGCAGTATTTT; cdr3_aa: CASSEDRVFDTQYF
d_call: -; clone_size: -; cdr3_length: 15; j_call: TRBJ1-1; v_call: TRBV6-5; cdr3_nt: TGTGCCAGCAGTTCCAGGGGAGGGGGGCGGACTGAAGCTTTCTTT; cdr3_aa: CASSSRGGGRTEAFF
d_call: -; clone_size: -; cdr3_length: 16; j_call: TRBJ1-3; v_call: TRBV19; cdr3_nt: TGTGCCAGTAGTATACGGCAGGATCATGGCGGAAACACCATATATTTT; cdr3_aa: CASSIRQDHGGNTIYF
d_call: -; clone_size: -; cdr3_length: 16; j_call: TRBJ2-1; v_call: TRBV21-1; cdr3_nt: TGTGCCAGCAGCCGAAAGGGGGGGACAGGCGAATGGGTCCAGTTCTTC; cdr3_aa: CASSRKGGTGEWVQFF
d_call: TRBD1; clone_size: once; cdr3_length: 14; j_call: TRBJ2-3; v_call: TRBV19; cdr3_nt: TGTGCCAGTAGTTCGGGACAGGGCACAGATACGCAGTATTTT; cdr3_aa: CASSSGQGTDTQYF
d_call: -; clone_size: -; cdr3_length: 11; j_call: TRBJ2-7; v_call: TRBV6-5; cdr3_nt: TGTGCCAGCAGAAGGGGGTACGAGCAGTACTTC; cdr3_aa: CASRRGYEQYF
d_call: TRBD2; clone_size: -; cdr3_length: 15; j_call: TRBJ2-1; v_call: TRBV9; cdr3_nt: TGTGCCAGCAGCGTAAGAGAGCGGGGGGGCTTTGAGCAGTTCTTC; cdr3_aa: CASSVRERGGFEQFF
d_call: TRBD1; clone_size: -; cdr3_length: 15; j_call: TRBJ1-5; v_call: TRBV11-2; cdr3_nt: TGTGCCAGCAGCACTACTGACAGGGGCGGGCAGCCCCAGCATTTT; cdr3_aa: CASSTTDRGGQPQHF
d_call: -; clone_size: -; cdr3_length: 12; j_call: TRBJ1-1; v_call: TRBV11-2; cdr3_nt: TGTGCCAGCAGCGAACAGGGCACTGAAGCTTTCTTT; cdr3_aa: CASSEQGTEAFF
d_call: -; clone_size: -; cdr3_length: 13; j_call: TRBJ1-1; v_call: TRBV29-1; cdr3_nt: TGCAGCGCCGTTCAGGGGTTTGGCACTGAAGCTTTCTTT; cdr3_aa: CSAVQGFGTEAFF
d_call: -; clone_size: -; cdr3_length: 14; j_call: TRBJ1-2; v_call: TRBV15; cdr3_nt: TGTGCCACCAGCAGGGACATGACACTCTATGGCTACACCTTC; cdr3_aa: CATSRDMTLYGYTF
d_call: -; clone_size: -; cdr3_length: 14; j_call: TRBJ1-4; v_call: TRBV11-2; cdr3_nt: TGTGCCAGCAGCCAGGGGCCGATTAATGAAAAACTGTTTTTT; cdr3_aa: CASSQGPINEKLFF
d_call: -; clone_size: -; cdr3_length: 16; j_call: TRBJ2-6; v_call: TRBV6-5; cdr3_nt: TGTGCCAGCAGTTACGTTTGGGGGCCTGGGGCCAACGTCCTGACTTTC; cdr3_aa: CASSYVWGPGANVLTF
d_call: TRBD1; clone_size: -; cdr3_length: 16; j_call: TRBJ1-5; v_call: TRBV3-1/TRBV3-2; cdr3_nt: TGTGCCAGCAGCCCTACAGGGGTCGGTTTGCATCAGCCCCAGCATTTT; cdr3_aa: CASSPTGVGLHQPQHF
d_call: TRBD2; clone_size: few; cdr3_length: 14; j_call: TRBJ2-7; v_call: TRBV7-9; cdr3_nt: TGTGCCAGCGGGGAGCGGGGGAGCACCTACGAGCAGTACTTC; cdr3_aa: CASGERGSTYEQYF
d_call: TRBD1; clone_size: -; cdr3_length: 16; j_call: TRBJ2-5; v_call: TRBV3-1/TRBV3-2; cdr3_nt: TGTGCCAGCAGCCCCGGACAGGTACCCCCTCAAGAGACCCAGTACTTC; cdr3_aa: CASSPGQVPPQETQYF
d_call: TRBD1; clone_size: -; cdr3_length: 15; j_call: TRBJ1-2; v_call: TRBV5-1; cdr3_nt: TGCGCCAGCAGCTTGGTTACAGGGGGCCTCGATGGCTACACCTTC; cdr3_aa: CASSLVTGGLDGYTF
d_call: -; clone_size: once; cdr3_length: 13; j_call: TRBJ2-1; v_call: TRBV6-1; cdr3_nt: TGTGCCAGCAGTGAAGGAAGCGGATACGAGCAGTTCTTC; cdr3_aa: CASSEGSGYEQFF
d_call: -; clone_size: -; cdr3_length: 10; j_call: TRBJ1-1; v_call: TRBV19; cdr3_nt: TGTGCCAGTCGTAACACTGAAGCTTTCTTT; cdr3_aa: CASRNTEAFF
d_call: -; clone_size: -; cdr3_length: 13; j_call: TRBJ1-1; v_call: TRBV4-2; cdr3_nt: TGTGCCAGCAGCCAAGATTTGCAGGTTGAAGCTTTCTTT; cdr3_aa: CASSQDLQVEAFF
d_call: TRBD1; clone_size: -; cdr3_length: 18; j_call: TRBJ2-5; v_call: TRBV19; cdr3_nt: TGTGCCAGTAGTATGGCCAGGGGGCGGACTTCCACACAAGAGACCCAGTACTTC; cdr3_aa: CASSMARGRTSTQETQYF
d_call: -; clone_size: -; cdr3_length: 15; j_call: TRBJ1-1; v_call: TRBV7-3; cdr3_nt: TGTGCCAGCAGCTTAACACCACAGGGAAACACTGAAGCTTTCTTT; cdr3_aa: CASSLTPQGNTEAFF
d_call: TRBD2; clone_size: -; cdr3_length: 14; j_call: TRBJ2-2; v_call: TRBV11-2; cdr3_nt: TGTGCCAGCCAACTAGCGGGGGGGTTCCGGGAGCTGTTTTTT; cdr3_aa: CASQLAGGFRELFF
d_call: -; clone_size: -; cdr3_length: 13; j_call: TRBJ2-5; v_call: TRBV19; cdr3_nt: TGTGCCAGTAGTATAAATGTACAAGAGACCCAGTACTTC; cdr3_aa: CASSINVQETQYF
d_call: -; clone_size: -; cdr3_length: 17; j_call: TRBJ1-2; v_call: TRBV3-1/TRBV3-2; cdr3_nt: TGTGCCAGCAGCCAGGAACAGGGCTCTCTGGCTAACTATGGCTACACCTTC; cdr3_aa: CASSQEQGSLANYGYTF
d_call: TRBD1; clone_size: -; cdr3_length: 14; j_call: TRBJ1-2; v_call: TRBV6-5; cdr3_nt: TGTGCCAGCAGCTTAAGCGACAGGGGTTATGGCTACACCTTC; cdr3_aa: CASSLSDRGYGYTF
d_call: -; clone_size: -; cdr3_length: 15; j_call: TRBJ1-5; v_call: TRBV7-2; cdr3_nt: TGTGCCAGCAGCACCCAGGGCGGTGGCAATCAGCCCCAGCATTTT; cdr3_aa: CASSTQGGGNQPQHF
d_call: -; clone_size: -; cdr3_length: 11; j_call: TRBJ2-7; v_call: TRBV20-1; cdr3_nt: TGCAGTGCTAGAGAGAGCGGGGAGCAGTACTTC; cdr3_aa: CSARESGEQYF
d_call: TRBD1; clone_size: -; cdr3_length: 16; j_call: TRBJ1-1; v_call: TRBV6-2/TRBV6-3; cdr3_nt: TGTGCCAGCAGTTCACCGCGGGGACAGACGAACACTGAAGCTTTCTTT; cdr3_aa: CASSSPRGQTNTEAFF
d_call: TRBD1; clone_size: -; cdr3_length: 15; j_call: TRBJ2-1; v_call: TRBV9; cdr3_nt: TGTGCCAGCAAGGGGGCGGTGAGCTCCTACAATGAGCAGTTCTTC; cdr3_aa: CASKGAVSSYNEQFF